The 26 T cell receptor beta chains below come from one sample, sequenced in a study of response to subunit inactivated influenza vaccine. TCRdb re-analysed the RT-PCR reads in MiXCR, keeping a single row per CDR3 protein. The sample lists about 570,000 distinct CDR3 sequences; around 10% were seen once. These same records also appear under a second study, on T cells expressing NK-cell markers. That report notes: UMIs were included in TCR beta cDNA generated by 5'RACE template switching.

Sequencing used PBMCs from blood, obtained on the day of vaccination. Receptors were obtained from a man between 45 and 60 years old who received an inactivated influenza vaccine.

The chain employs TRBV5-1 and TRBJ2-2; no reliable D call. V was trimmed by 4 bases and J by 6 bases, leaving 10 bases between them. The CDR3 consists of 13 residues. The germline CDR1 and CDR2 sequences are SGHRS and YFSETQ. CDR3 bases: TGCGCCAGCAGCGCAACCCCCGCCGGGGAGCTGTTTTTT. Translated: CASSATPAGELFF.

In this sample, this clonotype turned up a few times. CDR3 sequence reads: CSASRLEDTQYF. CDR3 bases: TGCAGTGCTAGCCGCTTGGAAGATACGCAGTATTTT. The chain links TRBV20-1 to TRBJ2-3; D gene unclear. The V end was cut by 3 bases, the J end by 5 bases, with 9 bases between. The CDR3 is 12 residues long. Germline loops: CDR1 DFQATT, CDR2 SNEGSKA (reference sequence).

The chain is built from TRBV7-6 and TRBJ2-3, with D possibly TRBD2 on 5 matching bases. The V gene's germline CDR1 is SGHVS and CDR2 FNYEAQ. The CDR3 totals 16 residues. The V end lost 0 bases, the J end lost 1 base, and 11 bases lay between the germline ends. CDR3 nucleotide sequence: TGTGCCAGCAGCTTAGCCTTGTCCGGGGGCACAGATACGCAGTATTTT. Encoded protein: CASSLALSGGTDTQYF.

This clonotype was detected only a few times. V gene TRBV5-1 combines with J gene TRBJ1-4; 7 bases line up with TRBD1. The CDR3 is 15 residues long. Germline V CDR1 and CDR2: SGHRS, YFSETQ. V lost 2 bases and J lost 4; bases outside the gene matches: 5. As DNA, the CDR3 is TGCGCCAGCAGCTTTGGGACAGTAAATAATGAAAAACTGTTTTTT. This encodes CASSFGTVNNEKLFF. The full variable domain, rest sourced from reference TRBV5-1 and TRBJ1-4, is KAGVTQTPRYLIKTRGQQVTLSCSPISGHRSVSWYQQTPGQGLQFLFEYFSETQRNKGNFPGRFSGRQFSNSRSEMNVSTLELGDSALYLCASSFGTVNNEKLFFGSGTQLSVL.

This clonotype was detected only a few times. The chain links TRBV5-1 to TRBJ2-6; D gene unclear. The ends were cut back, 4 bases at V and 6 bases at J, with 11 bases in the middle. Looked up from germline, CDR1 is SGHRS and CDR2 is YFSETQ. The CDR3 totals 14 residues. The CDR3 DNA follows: TGCGCCAGCAGCCCTGAGATCGCGGCCAACGTCCTGACTTTC. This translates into CASSPEIAANVLTF.

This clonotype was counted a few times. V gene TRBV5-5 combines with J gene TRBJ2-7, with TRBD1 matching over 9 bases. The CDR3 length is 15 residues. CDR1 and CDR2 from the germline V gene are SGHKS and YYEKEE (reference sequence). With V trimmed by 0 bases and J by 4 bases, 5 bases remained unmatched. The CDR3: CASSLAGGQGYEQYF. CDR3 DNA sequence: TGTGCCAGCAGCTTGGCCGGGGGACAGGGTTACGAGCAGTACTTC.

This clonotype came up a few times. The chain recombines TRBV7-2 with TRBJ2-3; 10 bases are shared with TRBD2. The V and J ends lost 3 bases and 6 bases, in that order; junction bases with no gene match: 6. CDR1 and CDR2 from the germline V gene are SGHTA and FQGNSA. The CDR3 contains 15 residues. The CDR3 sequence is CASSFMGLATDTQYF. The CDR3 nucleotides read TGTGCCAGCAGCTTCATGGGACTAGCGACCGATACGCAGTATTTT.

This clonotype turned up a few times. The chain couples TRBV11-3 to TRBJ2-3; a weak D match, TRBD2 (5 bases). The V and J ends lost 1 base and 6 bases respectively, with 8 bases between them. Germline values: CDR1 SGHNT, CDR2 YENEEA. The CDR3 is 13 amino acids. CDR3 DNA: TGTGCCAGCAGCTTAGTCGGCGGGGATACGCAGTATTTT. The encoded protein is CASSLVGGDTQYF.

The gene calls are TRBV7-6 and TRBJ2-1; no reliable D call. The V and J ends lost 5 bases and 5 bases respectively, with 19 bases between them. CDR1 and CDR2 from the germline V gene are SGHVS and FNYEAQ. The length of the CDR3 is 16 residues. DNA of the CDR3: TGTGCCAGCAGCCCCACCTGGGCTGACAATAACAATGAGCAGTTCTTC. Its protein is CASSPTWADNNNEQFF. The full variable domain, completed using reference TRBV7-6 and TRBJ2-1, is GAGVSQSPRYKVTKRGQDVALRCDPISGHVSLYWYRQALGQGPEFLTYFNYEAQQDKSGLPNDRFSAERPEGSISTLTIQRTEQRDSAMYRCASSPTWADNNNEQFFGPGTRLTVL.

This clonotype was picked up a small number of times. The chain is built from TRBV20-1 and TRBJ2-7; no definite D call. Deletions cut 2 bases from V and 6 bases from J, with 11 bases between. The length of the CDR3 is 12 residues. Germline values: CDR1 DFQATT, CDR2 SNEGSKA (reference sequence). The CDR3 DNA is TGCAGTGCTAGATTTCTAGTCGCCGAGCAGTACTTC. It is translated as CSARFLVAEQYF.

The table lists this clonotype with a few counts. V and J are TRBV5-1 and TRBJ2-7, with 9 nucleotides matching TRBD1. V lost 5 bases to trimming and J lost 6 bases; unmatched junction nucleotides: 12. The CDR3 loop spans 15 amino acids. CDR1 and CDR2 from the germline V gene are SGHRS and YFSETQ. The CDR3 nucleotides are TGCGCCAGCAGAAGAGTAGGGGACAGGGAACTCGAGCAGTACTTC. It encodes CASRRVGDRELEQYF.

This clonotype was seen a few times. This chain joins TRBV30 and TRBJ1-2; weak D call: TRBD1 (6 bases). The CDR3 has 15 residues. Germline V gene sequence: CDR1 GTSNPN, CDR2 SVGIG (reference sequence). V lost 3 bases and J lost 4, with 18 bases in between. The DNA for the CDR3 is TGTGCCTGGAGCTTGACCAGGGGTCGGGGCTATGGCTACACCTTC. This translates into CAWSLTRGRGYGYTF.

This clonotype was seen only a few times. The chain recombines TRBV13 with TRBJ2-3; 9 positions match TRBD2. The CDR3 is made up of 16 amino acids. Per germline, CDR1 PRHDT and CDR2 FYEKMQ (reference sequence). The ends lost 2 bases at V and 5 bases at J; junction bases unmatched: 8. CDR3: CASSLFAGGPVDTQYF. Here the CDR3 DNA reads TGTGCCAGCAGCTTATTCGCGGGAGGGCCGGTAGATACGCAGTATTTT.

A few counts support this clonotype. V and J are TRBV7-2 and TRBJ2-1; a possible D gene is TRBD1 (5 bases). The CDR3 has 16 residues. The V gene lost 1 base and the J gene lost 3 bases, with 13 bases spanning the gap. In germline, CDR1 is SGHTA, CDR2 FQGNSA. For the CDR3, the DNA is TGTGCCAGCAGCTTAGATGCAGGGTCGGGCTACAATGAGCAGTTCTTC. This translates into CASSLDAGSGYNEQFF.

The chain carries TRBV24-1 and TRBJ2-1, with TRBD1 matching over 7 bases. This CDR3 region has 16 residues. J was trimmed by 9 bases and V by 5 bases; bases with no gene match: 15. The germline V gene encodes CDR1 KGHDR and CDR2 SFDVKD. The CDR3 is CATSGPKTGELGEQFF. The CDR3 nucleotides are TGTGCCACCAGTGGACCGAAAACAGGGGAATTGGGTGAGCAGTTCTTC.

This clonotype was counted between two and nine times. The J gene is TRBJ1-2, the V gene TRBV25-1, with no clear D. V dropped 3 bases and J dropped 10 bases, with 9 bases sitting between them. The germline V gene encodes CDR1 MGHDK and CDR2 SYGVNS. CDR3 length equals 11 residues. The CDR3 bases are TGTGCCAGCAGTGACTCCTGGTTCTACACCTTC. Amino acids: CASSDSWFYTF.

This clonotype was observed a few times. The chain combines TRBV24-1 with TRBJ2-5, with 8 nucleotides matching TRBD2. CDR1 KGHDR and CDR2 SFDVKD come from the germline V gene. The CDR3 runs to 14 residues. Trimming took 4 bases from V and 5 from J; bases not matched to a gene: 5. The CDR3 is CATSDPTSAETQYF. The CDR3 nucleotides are TGTGCCACCAGTGACCCGACTAGCGCGGAGACCCAGTACTTC.

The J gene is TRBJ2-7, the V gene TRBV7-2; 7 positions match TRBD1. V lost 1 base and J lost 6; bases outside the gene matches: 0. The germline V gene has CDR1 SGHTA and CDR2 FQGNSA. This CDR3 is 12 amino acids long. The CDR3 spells CASSLEGAEQYF. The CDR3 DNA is TGTGCCAGCAGCTTAGAGGGGGCCGAGCAGTACTTC.

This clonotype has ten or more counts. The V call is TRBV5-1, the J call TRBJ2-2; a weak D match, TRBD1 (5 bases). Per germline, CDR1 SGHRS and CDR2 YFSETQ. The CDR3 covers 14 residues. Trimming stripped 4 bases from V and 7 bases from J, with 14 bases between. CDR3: CASSASGAIGELFF. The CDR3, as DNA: TGCGCCAGCAGCGCGTCTGGGGCGATCGGGGAGCTGTTTTTT.

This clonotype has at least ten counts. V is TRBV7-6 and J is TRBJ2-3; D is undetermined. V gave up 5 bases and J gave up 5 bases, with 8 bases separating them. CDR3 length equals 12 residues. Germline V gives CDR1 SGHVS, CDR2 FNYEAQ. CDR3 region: CASSGVGDTQYF. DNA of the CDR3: TGTGCCAGCAGCGGCGTAGGAGATACGCAGTATTTT.

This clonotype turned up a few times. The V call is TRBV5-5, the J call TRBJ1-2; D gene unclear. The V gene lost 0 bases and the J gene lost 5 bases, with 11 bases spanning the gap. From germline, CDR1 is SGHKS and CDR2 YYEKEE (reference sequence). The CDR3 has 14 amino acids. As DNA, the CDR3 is TGTGCCAGCAGCTTGGATCAGGACGATTATGGCTACACCTTC. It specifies CASSLDQDDYGYTF. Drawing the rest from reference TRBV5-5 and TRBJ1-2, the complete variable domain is DAGVTQSPTHLIKTRGQQVTLRCSPISGHKSVSWYQQVLGQGPQFIFQYYEKEERGRGNFPDRFSARQFPNYSSELNVNALLLGDSALYLCASSLDQDDYGYTFGSGTRLTVV.

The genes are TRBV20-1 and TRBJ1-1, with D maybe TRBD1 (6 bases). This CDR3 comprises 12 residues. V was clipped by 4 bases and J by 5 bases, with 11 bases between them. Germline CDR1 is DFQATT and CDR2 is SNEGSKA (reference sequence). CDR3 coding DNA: TGCAGTGCTAAACAGGGAAGAACTGAAGCTTTCTTT. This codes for CSAKQGRTEAFF.

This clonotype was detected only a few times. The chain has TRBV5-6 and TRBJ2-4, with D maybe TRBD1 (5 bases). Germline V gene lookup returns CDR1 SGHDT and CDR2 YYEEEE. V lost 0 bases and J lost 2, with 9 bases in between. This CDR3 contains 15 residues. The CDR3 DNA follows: TGTGCCAGCAGCTTGGATCCAGGGCCCAAAAACATTCAGTACTTC. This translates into CASSLDPGPKNIQYF.

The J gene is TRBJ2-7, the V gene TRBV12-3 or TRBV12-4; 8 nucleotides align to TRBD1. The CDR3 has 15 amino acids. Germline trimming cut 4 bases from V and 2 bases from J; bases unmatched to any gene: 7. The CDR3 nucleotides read TGTGCCAGCAGTTCAAGGACAGGGTACACCTACGAGCAGTACTTC. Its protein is CASSSRTGYTYEQYF.

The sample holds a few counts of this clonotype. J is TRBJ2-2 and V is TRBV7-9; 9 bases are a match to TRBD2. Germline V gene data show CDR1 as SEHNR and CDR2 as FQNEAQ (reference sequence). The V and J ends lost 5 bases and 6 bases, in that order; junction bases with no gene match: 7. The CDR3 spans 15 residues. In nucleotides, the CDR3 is TGTGCCAGCAGCGCCCGGACTAGCGTGGCCGGGGAGCTGTTTTTT. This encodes CASSARTSVAGELFF.

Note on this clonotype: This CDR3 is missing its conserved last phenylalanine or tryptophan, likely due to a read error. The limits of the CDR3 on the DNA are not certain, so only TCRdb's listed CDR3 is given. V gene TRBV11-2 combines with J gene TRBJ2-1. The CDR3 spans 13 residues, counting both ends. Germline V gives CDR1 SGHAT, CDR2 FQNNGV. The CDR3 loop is CASSLDHATAAYI.